The entry below describes one T cell receptor beta chain. This entry belongs to a study of monozygotic twins with inflammatory bowel disease. CDR3 size: 16 residues. The germline V gene has CDR1 KGHDR and CDR2 SFDVKD. TCRdb derives one entry per CDR3 protein from the 5' RACE reads, leaving out DNA. This table lists just over 300,000 distinct CDR3 sequences. The origin of this receptor is a human donor with ulcerative colitis or Crohn's disease, or a healthy co-twin of an affected twin (not recorded which). The sequenced sample was blood. The chain couples TRBV24-1 to TRBJ2-1; TCRdb selects TRBD2, and the lack of DNA leaves this call unchecked. CDR3 region: CATSDFNSGRINEQFF.